A single sample gave rise to the 5 T cell receptor beta chains below, sequenced in a study of shared clonotypes between healthy human individuals. Method: immunoSEQ multiplex PCR; TCRdb's copy keeps in-frame clones and lacks some. The sample consists of roughly 650,000 clones, roughly 97% of them appearing once. Sequences were obtained from naive CD4+ T cells sorted from blood. Subset reported: CD45RA+ positively selected. All receptors derive from a woman younger than 45 in good health.

The chain employs TRBV5-1 and TRBJ2-7; 7 bases are shared with TRBD2. The V gene's germline CDR1 is SGHRS and CDR2 YFSETQ. This CDR3 comprises 13 residues. J was trimmed by 0 bases and V by 4 bases; bases with no gene match: 1. The CDR3 region is CASSRDYSYEQYF. The CDR3 nucleotides are TGCGCCAGCAGCCGGGACTACTCCTACGAGCAGTACTTC.

This clone was detected once. J is TRBJ2-7 and V is TRBV27, with D tentatively TRBD2 (6 bases). Germline V gene lookup returns CDR1 MNHEY and CDR2 SMNVEV (reference sequence). The CDR3 extends over 14 amino acids. The V end was cut by 11 bases, the J end by 5 bases, with 22 bases between. CDR3 bases: TGTGCCTATGCTACTAGGGGACTGGCGGACGAGCAGTACTTC. This sequence encodes CAYATRGLADEQYF.

The CDR3 spells CASSLHGLAGAIEQFF. CDR3 nucleotide sequence: TGTGCCAGCAGTCTTCACGGACTAGCGGGAGCAATTGAGCAGTTCTTC. The chain has TRBV28 and TRBJ2-1; 13 nucleotides agree with TRBD2. Germline CDR1 and CDR2: MDHEN and SYDVKM. V lost 5 bases to trimming and J lost 9 bases; unmatched junction nucleotides: 10. The CDR3 covers 16 residues.

J is TRBJ2-2 and V is TRBV11-2; no reliable D call. This CDR3 region has 13 residues. Trimming pared 2 bases from V and 5 bases from J, leaving 6 bases between. Looked up from germline, CDR1 is SGHAT and CDR2 is FQNNGV. The CDR3 DNA sequence: TGTGCCAGCAGCTTACTACGAACCGGGGAGCTGTTTTTT. It specifies CASSLLRTGELFF. The variable domain in full, with the rest retrieved from reference TRBV11-2 and TRBJ2-2, is EAGVAQSPRYKIIEKRQSVAFWCNPISGHATLYWYQQILGQGPKLLIQFQNNGVVDDSQLPKDRFSAERLKGVDSTLKIQPAKLEDSAVYLCASSLLRTGELFFGEGSRLTVL.

The rearrangement uses TRBV5-1 and TRBJ2-1; tentatively, D is TRBD1 or TRBD2 (6 bases each). From germline, CDR1 is SGHRS and CDR2 YFSETQ. There are 16 residues in the CDR3. Trimming removed 5 bases from V and 8 bases from J, with 23 bases in between. The CDR3 coding sequence is TGCGCCAGCAGTAGGGGTGTAGGGGGACTTATTGATGAGCAGTTCTTC. Translating it yields CASSRGVGGLIDEQFF. Looking up the rest from reference TRBV5-1 and TRBJ2-1 gives the full variable domain: KAGVTQTPRYLIKTRGQQVTLSCSPISGHRSVSWYQQTPGQGLQFLFEYFSETQRNKGNFPGRFSGRQFSNSRSEMNVSTLELGDSALYLCASSRGVGGLIDEQFFGPGTRLTVL.